This T cell receptor (beta chain) was found in a study of blood T cell repertoires in COVID-19. On the study more broadly: T cells, B-cell-depleted T cells, or PBMCs provided the cDNA or gDNA that served as material.

V was shortened by 1 base and J by 2 bases, with 17 bases between the two germline ends. Germline CDR1 and CDR2: LGHDT and YNNKEL (reference sequence). This CDR3 comprises 17 residues. Recruited during active infection, patients (from Seattle) were subsequently followed longitudinally. Per the original data handling: By means of reference gene primer amplification, nucleated cell counts were estimated. Sequencing used immunoSEQ multiplex PCR; TCRdb keeps in-frame clones, though not all of them. V, J and clone size were drawn from that table, and D and trimming were deduced from the DNA. The profile shows around 180,000 clones, 81% of them singletons.

The specimen sequenced was peripheral blood. This receptor was identified in a woman older than 75 with COVID-19, enrolled during active disease. The chain uses TRBV3-1 (or the pseudogene TRBV3-2) and TRBJ1-1, with D maybe TRBD1 (5 bases). The CDR3 spells CASSQVFRDGGNTEAFF. The DNA of the CDR3 is TGTGCCAGCAGCCAAGTTTTCCGGGACGGGGGAAACACTGAAGCTTTCTTT.